This paragraph covers one T cell receptor (beta chain) sequence. Its matching antigen is unknown. Memory T cells were CD45RO+, naive were CD45RA+, sorted by FACS. This sample is drawn from a study of regulatory dendritic cells for organ transplantation. TCRdb's table, derived via immunoSEQ multiplex PCR, lists solely in-frame clones and lacks some. The table lists thousands of clones, around three fifths of them singletons. Germline V gene data show CDR1 as LGHNA and CDR2 as YNFKEQ. CDR3 length: 14 residues. Trimming left V 1 base short and J 4 bases short, with 10 bases between. Study findings and constraints: Memory CD8+ T cells were the most oligoclonal; naive cells were highly diverse. Resting memory CD8+ T cells held the most alloreactive clonotypes.

This sequence was found in a human donor in good health. The rearrangement links TRBV4-2 to TRBJ1-2, with a weak D call TRBD1 (6 bases). Sequencing input: memory CD8+ T cells from blood. Subset in this sample: CD45RO+ memory T cells. Written as DNA, the CDR3 is TGTGCCAGCAGCCAAGTACAGGGAAGCTATGGCTACACCTTC. As protein: CASSQVQGSYGYTF.